Given below is one TCR beta chain in context. The antigen remains undetermined. These data are taken from a study of cytomegalovirus exposure and HLA in healthy donors. V shed 0 bases and J 6 bases; nucleotides not matched to a gene: 4. Per germline, CDR1 WNHNN and CDR2 SYGVQD (reference sequence). The CDR3 extends over 17 amino acids. Study-wide results and limits: Later analysis associated a missense DCLRE1C variant with TCR beta V- and J-gene trimming. Follow-up analysis seemed to connect common viral pathogens with several of the most significant clusters identified. The study flagged some 170 TCR beta chains as cytomegalovirus-associated.

Researchers ran the PCR with 60 Vbeta and 13 Jbeta primers. Clones were read by immunoSEQ multiplex PCR, and TCRdb kept only the in-frame ones, dropping some. The data hold 100,000 or so clones, with approximately 74% observed a single time. The rearrangement links TRBV10-1 to TRBJ2-3, with TRBD2 identical over 15 bases. The specimen sequenced was PBMCs. The source of this sequence is a woman aged 40 to 50 in good health and CMV-seronegative. CDR3 loop: CASSESGLAGGADTQYF. DNA of the CDR3: TGCGCCAGCAGTGAGTCGGGACTAGCGGGAGGAGCGGATACGCAGTATTTT.